This note documents a single TCR beta chain sequence. This receptor's antigen is unknown. No much larger clonotype is one base removed from it; base qualities were not supplied. Ficoll-Paque density gradient centrifugation was used to isolate PBMCs. This specimen comes from a study of T-cell memory formation after mild COVID-19 (dated by TCRdb to the early 2020s). Turning to the overall study: TCR sequence clusters from the two donors were largely donor specific. The cohort was made up of two young adult volunteers, one female and one male, who were previously healthy. In two donors, T-cell clones that expanded and contracted after mild COVID-19 were followed by sequencing TCRalpha and TCRbeta repertoires longitudinally. Findings and caveats that apply to the study as a whole: Some responding clones were detected in pre-infection memory, which suggested that pre-existing cross-reactive memory T cells had joined the SARS-CoV-2 response. From day 15 to 85, contracting clones showed balanced CD4/CD8 phenotypes, whereas a second wave of clones that expanded from day 15 to 37 leaned towards CD4+. SARS-CoV-2 specificity was not confirmed for the second-wave clones peaking on day 37. Contracting CD4+ clones were found mainly in CM and EM memory subsets, while CD8+ clones were enriched in EMRA. Only two mild cases were covered in the study, and larger cohorts including severe cases with pre-infection samples were considered necessary.

Relative to germline, V is 5 bases shorter and J is 5 bases shorter, with 9 bases between their ends. From the cysteine through the phenylalanine, the CDR3 covers 12 amino acids. Of all the DNA, just the CDR3 is kept, 36 bases in frame from base 1. CDR1 and CDR2 are read off the germline V gene (reference sequence) as PRHDT and FYEKMQ. Sequenced using an Illumina NovaSeq 6000. TCRalpha and TCRbeta cDNA libraries were constructed by 5'RACE with constant-segment primers, with sample barcodes and unique molecular identifiers being introduced. RNA was extracted from every sample with Trizol reagent. Libraries were amplified in two PCR steps, with a second sample barcode and Illumina TruSeq adapters added in the second step. Sequencing of libraries was performed on an Illumina NovaSeq with 2 x 150 bp paired-end reads. The original methods were these. Reads were demultiplexed and collapsed into UMI-guided consensus sequences with migec v1.2.7. Using mixcr v2.1.11, the UMI consensuses were aligned to TRA and TRB V and J templates and assembled into clonotypes. A clonotype was counted as expanded or contracted only if both edgeR and NoisET called the change significant, with noise models trained on biological replicates. For edgeR calls, a false discovery rate-adjusted p below 0.01 and a log2 fold-change threshold of 1 were applied. PCA with hierarchical clustering of max-normalized trajectories of the 1000 most abundant clonotypes was used as exploratory dynamics analysis. The CD4 or CD8 phenotype of responding clones was assigned using the separately sequenced CD4+ and CD8+ repertoires. TCRdb itself trimmed the public reads at Q25 with fastp, ran MiXCR and retained productive beta chains. Rows merge per CDR3 protein into single entries with the most common DNA and genes. These V and J calls derive from TCRdb rather than the authors' analysis. Across this sample there are approximately 100,000 distinct CDR3 sequences, with 11% seen only once. Clones ranked in the top ten supply more than 35% of the sample.

The clonotype originates from a man aged 18 to 30 who had mild COVID-19 (a few samples of this study predate the infection). The sample titles of this study are shuffled in the database, so cell type and time point are left out; the donor was told from shared clones. Material for sequencing was PBMCs or a T cell subset sorted from them (not recorded which). The V and J genes are TRBV13 and TRBJ2-5; no D gene is confidently identified. The nucleotide sequence reads TGTGCCAGCAGCGACCCCAGGGAGACCCAGTACTTC. This encodes CASSDPRETQYF.